This T cell receptor (beta chain) stems from a study of blood T cell repertoires in COVID-19. Study details: Sources were T cells, B-cell-depleted T cells, or PBMCs; the material itself was cDNA or gDNA.

Some clones are missing from TCRdb's copy, which holds only in-frame ones; the method was immunoSEQ multiplex PCR. The sample has around 90,000 clones; about 81% are singletons. V lost 5 bases and J lost 2, with 13 bases in between. Germline-derived CDR1 and CDR2 are GTSNPN and SVGIG (reference sequence). This CDR3 is 13 amino acids long. The receptor's source is a human donor in a cohort sampled during active COVID-19. The V and J genes are TRBV30 and TRBJ2-7; D is possibly TRBD2 (7 bases). Source material: peripheral blood. DNA of the CDR3: TGTGCCTGGTCATTAGGGGGGGCCTACGAGCAGTACTTC. It encodes CAWSLGGAYEQYF.